These T cell receptor beta chains were read from a single sample in a study of cytomegalovirus exposure and HLA in healthy donors. Repertoires were generated with immunoSEQ multiplex PCR, while TCRdb's copy carries only in-frame clones and drops some. The sample has 100,000 to 150,000 clones, about 80% seen once. Material: PBMCs. Source of these receptors: a man aged 25-45 years in good health and CMV-seropositive. CDR3s leave out the opening cysteine and the closing phenylalanine or tryptophan.

v_call cdr3_aa
TRBV13 ASSLRLAGGADTQY
TRBV5-8 ASSPTGKLDEQY
TRBV5-1 ASTSGGSDEQY
TRBV10-3 ATFAPGLAGSDTQY
TRBV21-1 ASRHRAGDNTGELF
TRBV10-1 ASRQGFGTGELF
TRBV7-9 ASAGGTNYGYT
TRBV4-2 ASSQEGDSSYEQY
TRBV11-3 ASSLGGLAGVKDTQY
TRBV7-9 ASSLSDRSDTQY
TRBV6-4 ASPGQPNTEAF
TRBV28 ASSPDRGDNEQF
TRBV9 ASSVVGAGRDEQY
TRBV9 ASSLTSGSGELF
TRBV5-1 ASSLTSRSSYNEQF
TRBV7-3 ASSPSGTAGQAF
TRBV5-6 ASSLVQGLSTEAF
TRBV5-1 ASRQGGNTEAF
TRBV6-5 ASSFDRGNTEAF
TRBV5-1 ASRRLGGRTDTQY